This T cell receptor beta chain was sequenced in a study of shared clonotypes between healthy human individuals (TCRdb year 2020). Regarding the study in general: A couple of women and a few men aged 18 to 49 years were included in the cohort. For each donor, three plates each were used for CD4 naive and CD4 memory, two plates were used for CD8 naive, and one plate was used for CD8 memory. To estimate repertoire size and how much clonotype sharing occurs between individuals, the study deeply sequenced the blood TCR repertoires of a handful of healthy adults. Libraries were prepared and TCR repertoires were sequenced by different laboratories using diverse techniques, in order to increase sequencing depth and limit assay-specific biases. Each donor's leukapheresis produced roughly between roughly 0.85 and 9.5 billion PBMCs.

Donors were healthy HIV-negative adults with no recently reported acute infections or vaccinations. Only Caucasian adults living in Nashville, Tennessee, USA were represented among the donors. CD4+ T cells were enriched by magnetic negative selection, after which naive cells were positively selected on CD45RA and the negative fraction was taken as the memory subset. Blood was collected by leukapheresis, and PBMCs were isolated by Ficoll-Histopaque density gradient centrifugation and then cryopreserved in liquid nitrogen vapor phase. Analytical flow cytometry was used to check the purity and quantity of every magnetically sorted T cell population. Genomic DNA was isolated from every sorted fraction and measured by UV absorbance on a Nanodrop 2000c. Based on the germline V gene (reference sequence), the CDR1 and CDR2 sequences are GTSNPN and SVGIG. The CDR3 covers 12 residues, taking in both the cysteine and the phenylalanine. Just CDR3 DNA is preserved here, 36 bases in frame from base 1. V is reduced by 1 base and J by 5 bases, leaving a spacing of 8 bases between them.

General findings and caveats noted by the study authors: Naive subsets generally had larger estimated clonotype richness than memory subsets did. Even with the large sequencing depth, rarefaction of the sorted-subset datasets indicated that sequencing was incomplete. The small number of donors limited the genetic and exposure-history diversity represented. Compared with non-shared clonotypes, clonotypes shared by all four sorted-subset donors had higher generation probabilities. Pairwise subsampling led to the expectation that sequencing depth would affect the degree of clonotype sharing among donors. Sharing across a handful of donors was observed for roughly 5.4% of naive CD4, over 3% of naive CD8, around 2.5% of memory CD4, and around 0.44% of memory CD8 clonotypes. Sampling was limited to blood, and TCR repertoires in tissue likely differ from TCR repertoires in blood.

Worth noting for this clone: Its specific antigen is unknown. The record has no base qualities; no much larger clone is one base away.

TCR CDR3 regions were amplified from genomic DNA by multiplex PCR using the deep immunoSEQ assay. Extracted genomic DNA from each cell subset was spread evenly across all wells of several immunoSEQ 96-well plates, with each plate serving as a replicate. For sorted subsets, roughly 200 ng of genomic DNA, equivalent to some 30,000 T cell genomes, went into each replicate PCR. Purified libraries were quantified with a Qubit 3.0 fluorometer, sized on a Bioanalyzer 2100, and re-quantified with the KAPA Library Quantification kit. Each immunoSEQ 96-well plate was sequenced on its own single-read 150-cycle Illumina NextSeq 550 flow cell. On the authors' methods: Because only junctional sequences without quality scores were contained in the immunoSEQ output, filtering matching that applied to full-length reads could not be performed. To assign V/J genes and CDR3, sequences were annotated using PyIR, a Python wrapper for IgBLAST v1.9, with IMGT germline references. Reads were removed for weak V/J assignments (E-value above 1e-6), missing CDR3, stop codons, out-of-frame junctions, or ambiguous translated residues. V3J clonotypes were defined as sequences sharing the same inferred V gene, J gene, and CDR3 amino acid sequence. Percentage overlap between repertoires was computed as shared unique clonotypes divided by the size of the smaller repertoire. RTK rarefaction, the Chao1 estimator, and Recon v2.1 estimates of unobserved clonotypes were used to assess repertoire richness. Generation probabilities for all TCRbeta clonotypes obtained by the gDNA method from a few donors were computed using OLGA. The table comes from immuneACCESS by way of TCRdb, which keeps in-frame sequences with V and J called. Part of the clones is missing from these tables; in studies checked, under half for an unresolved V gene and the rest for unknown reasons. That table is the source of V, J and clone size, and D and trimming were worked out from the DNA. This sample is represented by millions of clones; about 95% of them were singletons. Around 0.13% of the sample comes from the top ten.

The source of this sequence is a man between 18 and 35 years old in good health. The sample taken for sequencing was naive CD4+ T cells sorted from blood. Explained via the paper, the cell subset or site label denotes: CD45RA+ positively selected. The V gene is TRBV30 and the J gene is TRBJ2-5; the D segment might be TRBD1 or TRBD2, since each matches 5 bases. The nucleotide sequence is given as TGTGCCTGGAGTGGGGGGTTGGAGACCCAGTACTTC. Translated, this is CAWSGGLETQYF. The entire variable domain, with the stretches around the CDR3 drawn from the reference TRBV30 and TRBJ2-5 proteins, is SQTIHQWPATLVQPVGSPLSLECTVEGTSNPNLYWYRQAAGRGLQLLFYSVGIGQISSEVPQNLSASRPQDRQFILSSKKLLLSDSGFYLCAWSGGLETQYFGPGTRLLVL.